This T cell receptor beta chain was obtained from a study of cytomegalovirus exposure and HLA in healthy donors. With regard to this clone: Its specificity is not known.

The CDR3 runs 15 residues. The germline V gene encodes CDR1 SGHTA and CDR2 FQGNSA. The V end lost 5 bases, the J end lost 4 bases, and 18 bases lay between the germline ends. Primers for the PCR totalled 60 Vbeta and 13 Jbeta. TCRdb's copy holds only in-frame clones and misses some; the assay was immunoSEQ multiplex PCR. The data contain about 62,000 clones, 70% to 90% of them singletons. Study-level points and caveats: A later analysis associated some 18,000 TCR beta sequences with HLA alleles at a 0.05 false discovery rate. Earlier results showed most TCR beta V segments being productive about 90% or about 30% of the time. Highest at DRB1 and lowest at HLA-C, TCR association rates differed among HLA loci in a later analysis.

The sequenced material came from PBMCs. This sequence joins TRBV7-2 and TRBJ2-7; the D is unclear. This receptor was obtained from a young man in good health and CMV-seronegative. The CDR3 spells CASSPAPGLSYEQYF. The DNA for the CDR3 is TGTGCCAGCAGCCCCGCGCCCGGGTTGTCGTACGAGCAGTACTTC.